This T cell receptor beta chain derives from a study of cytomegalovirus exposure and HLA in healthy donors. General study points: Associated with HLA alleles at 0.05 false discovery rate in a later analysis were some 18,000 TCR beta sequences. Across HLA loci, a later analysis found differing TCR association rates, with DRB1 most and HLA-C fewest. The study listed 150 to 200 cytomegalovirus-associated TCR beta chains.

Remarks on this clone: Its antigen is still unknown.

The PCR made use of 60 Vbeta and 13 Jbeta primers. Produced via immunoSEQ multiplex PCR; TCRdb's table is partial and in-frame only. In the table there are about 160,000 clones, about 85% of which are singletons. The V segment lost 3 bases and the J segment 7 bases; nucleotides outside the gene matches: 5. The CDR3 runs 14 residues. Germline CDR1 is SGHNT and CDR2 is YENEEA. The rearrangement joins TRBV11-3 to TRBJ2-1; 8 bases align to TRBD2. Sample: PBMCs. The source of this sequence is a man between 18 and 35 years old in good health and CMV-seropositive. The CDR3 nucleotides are TGTGCCAGCAGCTTTCCCCTAGCGGGTAATGAGCAGTTCTTC. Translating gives CASSFPLAGNEQFF.